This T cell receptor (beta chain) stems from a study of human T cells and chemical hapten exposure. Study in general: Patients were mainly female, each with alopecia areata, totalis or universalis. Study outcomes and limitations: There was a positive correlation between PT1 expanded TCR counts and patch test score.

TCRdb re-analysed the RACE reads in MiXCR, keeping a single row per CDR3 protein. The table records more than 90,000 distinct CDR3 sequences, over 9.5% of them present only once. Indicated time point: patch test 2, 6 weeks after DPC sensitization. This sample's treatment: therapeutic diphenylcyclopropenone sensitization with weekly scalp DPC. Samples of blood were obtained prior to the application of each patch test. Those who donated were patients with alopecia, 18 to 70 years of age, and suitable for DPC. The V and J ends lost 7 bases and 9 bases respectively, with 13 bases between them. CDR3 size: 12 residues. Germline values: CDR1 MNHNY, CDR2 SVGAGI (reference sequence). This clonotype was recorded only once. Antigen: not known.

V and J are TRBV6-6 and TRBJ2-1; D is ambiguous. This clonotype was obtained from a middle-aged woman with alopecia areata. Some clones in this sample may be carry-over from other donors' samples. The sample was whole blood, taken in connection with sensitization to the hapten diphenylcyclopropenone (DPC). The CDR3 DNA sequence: TGTGCCAGCACCCCAGAGGACGGTGAGCAGTTCTTC. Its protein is CASTPEDGEQFF.